In this sample, the clone carrying this T cell receptor beta chain turned up a few times. Profiling relied on immunoSEQ multiplex PCR, and the TCRdb table lists in-frame clones only, not all of them. The top ten hold 3.5% to 5% of the sample, which has more than 300,000 clones, 70% to 90% seen once. The participants were between about 18 and 90 years old and came from 24 US areas. Assignment of participants to cohorts was predicated upon participant-reported clinical history. Symptom resolution, clearance, or two negative PCRs marked donors in Cohort 3 as recovered. The sample comes from a study of blood T cell repertoires in COVID-19. On the study more broadly: Collection of acute and convalescent COVID-19 samples took place in the United States, Italy and Spain.

CDR3 length equals 12 residues. The V end was cut by 2 bases, the J end by 3 bases, with 7 bases between. Germline V gives CDR1 GTSNPN, CDR2 SVGIG (reference sequence). This clonotype was obtained from a man aged 25 to 40 who had recovered from COVID-19. Sequencing used PBMCs or T cells enriched from blood (not recorded which). The chain is built from TRBV30 and TRBJ1-1; no reliable D call. The CDR3 reads CAWSYGDTEAFF. The DNA of the CDR3 is TGTGCCTGGAGTTACGGGGACACTGAAGCTTTCTTT.